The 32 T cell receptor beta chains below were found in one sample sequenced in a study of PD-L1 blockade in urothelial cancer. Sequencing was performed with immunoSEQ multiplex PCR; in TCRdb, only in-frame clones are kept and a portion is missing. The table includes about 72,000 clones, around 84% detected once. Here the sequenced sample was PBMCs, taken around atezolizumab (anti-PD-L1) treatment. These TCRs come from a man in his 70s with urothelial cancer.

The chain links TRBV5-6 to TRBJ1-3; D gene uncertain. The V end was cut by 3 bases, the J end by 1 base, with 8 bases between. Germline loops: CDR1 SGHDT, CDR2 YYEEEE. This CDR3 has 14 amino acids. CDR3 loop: CASSSTASGNTIYF. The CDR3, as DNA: TGTGCCAGCAGCTCTACAGCATCTGGAAACACCATATATTTT.

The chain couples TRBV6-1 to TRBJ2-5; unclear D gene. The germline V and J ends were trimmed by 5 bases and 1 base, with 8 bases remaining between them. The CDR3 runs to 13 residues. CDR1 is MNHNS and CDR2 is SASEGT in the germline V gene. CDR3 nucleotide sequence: TGTGCCAGCAGTCCGCAGGTCCAAGAGACCCAGTACTTC. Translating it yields CASSPQVQETQYF.

The CDR3 nucleotides are TGCGCCAGCAGCTTAGACAGGGGGAGAGCCTACGAGCAGTACTTC. Its protein product is CASSLDRGRAYEQYF. The chain couples TRBV5-1 to TRBJ2-7; 9 bases are shared with TRBD1. Trimming removed 2 bases from V and 2 bases from J; junction bases left unmatched: 5. Germline V CDR1 and CDR2: SGHRS, YFSETQ. The CDR3 has 15 residues.

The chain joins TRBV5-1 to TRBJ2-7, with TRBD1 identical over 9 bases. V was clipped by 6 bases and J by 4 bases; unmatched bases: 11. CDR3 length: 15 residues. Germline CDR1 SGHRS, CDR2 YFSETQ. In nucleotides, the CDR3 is TGCGCCAGCACCCCCTCTTCCGGGACAGGGTACGAGCAGTACTTC. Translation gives CASTPSSGTGYEQYF.

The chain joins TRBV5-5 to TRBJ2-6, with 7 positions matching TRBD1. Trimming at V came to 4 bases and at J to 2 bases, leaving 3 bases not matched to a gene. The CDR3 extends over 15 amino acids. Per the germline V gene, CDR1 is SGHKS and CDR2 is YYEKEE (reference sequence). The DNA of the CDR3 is TGTGCCAGCAGCCAACAGGGGCCTGGGGCCAACGTCCTGACTTTC. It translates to CASSQQGPGANVLTF.

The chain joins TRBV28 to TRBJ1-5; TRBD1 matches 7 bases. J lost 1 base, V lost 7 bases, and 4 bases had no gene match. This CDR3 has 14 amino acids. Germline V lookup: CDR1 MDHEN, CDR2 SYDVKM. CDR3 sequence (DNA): TGTGCCAGCAAGAGGGACAGCAGCAATCAGCCCCAGCATTTT. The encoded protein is CASKRDSSNQPQHF.

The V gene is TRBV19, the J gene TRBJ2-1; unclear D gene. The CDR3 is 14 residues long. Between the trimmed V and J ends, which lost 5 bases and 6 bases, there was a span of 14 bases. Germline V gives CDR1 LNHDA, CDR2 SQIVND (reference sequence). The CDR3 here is CASSPHPLGNEQFF. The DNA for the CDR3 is TGTGCCAGTAGTCCCCACCCTCTAGGCAATGAGCAGTTCTTC.

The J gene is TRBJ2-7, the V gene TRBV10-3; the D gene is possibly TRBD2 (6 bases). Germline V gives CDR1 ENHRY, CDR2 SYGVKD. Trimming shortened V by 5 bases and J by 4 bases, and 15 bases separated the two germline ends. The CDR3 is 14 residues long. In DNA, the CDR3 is TGTGCCATCAGTAGCGGGCCGACCCTTTACGAGCAGTACTTC. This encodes CAISSGPTLYEQYF.

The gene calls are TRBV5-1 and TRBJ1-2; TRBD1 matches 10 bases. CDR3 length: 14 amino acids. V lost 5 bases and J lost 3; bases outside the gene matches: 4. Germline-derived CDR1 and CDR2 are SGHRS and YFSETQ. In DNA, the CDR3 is TGCGCCAGCAGAGGACAGGGGGGTGACTATGGCTACACCTTC. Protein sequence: CASRGQGGDYGYTF.

This chain's CDR3 is CASSLSSPTYEQYF. CDR3 in DNA: TGTGCCAGCAGTTTATCCTCGCCTACCTACGAGCAGTACTTC. The chain has TRBV28 and TRBJ2-7; D ambiguous. The CDR3 is 14 amino acids. Trimming removed 1 base from V and 2 bases from J, with 9 bases in between. CDR1 and CDR2 from the germline V gene are MDHEN and SYDVKM.

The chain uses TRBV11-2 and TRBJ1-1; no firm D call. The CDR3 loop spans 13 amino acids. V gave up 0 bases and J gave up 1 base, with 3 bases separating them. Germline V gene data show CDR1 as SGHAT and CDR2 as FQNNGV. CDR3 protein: CASSLERNTEAFF. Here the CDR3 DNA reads TGTGCCAGCAGCTTAGAGAGGAACACTGAAGCTTTCTTT.

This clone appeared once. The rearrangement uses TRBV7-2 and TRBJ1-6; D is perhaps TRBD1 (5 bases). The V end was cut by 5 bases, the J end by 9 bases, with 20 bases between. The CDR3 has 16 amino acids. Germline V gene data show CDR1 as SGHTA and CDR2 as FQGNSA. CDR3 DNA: TGTGCCAGCAGCCATAGGACGTCAAGGGGTAGTTCACCCCTCCACTTT. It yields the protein CASSHRTSRGSSPLHF.

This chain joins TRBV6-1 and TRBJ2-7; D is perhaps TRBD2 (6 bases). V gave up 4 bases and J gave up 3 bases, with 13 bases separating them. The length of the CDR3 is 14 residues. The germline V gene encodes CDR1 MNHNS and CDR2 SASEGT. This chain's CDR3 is CASSGTGLNYEQYF. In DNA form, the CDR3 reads TGTGCCAGCAGTGGAACGGGACTCAACTACGAGCAGTACTTC.

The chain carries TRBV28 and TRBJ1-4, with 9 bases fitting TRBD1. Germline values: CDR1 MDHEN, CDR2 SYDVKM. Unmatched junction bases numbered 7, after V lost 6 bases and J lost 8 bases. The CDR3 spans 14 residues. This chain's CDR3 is CASRSGTGFEKLFF. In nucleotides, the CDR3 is TGTGCCAGCAGATCCGGGACAGGGTTCGAAAAACTGTTTTTT.

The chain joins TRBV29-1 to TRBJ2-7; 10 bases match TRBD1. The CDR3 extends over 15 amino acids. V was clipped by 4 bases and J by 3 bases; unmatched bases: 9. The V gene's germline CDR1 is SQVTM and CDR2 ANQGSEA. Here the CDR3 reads CSVVERDRGIYEQYF. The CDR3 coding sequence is TGCAGCGTTGTTGAGAGGGACAGGGGTATCTACGAGCAGTACTTC.

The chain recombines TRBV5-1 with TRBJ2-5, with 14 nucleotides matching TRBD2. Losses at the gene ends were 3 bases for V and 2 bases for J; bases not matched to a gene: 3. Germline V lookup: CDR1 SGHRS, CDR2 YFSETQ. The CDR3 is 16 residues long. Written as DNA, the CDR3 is TGCGCCAGCAGCTCGGGACTAGCGGGAGTACAAGAGACCCAGTACTTC. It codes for CASSSGLAGVQETQYF.

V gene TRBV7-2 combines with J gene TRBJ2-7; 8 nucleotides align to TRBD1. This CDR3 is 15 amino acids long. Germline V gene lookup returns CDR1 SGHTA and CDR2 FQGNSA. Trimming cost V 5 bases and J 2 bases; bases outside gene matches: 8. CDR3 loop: CASSARQGRAYEQYF. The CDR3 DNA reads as TGTGCCAGCAGCGCAAGACAGGGGCGGGCCTACGAGCAGTACTTC.

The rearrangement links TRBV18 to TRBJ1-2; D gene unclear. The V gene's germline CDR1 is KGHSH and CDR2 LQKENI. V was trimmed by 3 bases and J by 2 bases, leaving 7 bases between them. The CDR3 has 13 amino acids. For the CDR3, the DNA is TGTGCCAGCTCACCTATTCAGAACTATGGCTACACCTTC. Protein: CASSPIQNYGYTF.

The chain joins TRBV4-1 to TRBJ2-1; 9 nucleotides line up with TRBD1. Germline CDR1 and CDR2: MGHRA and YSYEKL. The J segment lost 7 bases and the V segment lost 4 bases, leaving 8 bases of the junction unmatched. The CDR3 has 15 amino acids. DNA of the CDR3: TGCGCCAGCAGCCCTCGACAGGGGGTGGCGAATGAGCAGTTCTTC. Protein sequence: CASSPRQGVANEQFF.

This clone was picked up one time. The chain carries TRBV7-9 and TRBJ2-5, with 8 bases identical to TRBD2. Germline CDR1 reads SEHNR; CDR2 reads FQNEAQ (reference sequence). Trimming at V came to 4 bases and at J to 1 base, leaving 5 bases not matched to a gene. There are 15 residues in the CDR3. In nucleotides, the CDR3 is TGTGCCAGCAGCTCACTTAGCGGGGCCCAAGAGACCCAGTACTTC. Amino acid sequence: CASSSLSGAQETQYF.

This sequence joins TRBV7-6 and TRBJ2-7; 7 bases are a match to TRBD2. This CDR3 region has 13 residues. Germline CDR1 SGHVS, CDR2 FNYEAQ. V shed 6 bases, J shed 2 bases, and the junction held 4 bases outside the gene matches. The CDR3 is CASSSGTTYEQYF. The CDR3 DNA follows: TGTGCCAGCAGTTCGGGGACTACCTACGAGCAGTACTTC.

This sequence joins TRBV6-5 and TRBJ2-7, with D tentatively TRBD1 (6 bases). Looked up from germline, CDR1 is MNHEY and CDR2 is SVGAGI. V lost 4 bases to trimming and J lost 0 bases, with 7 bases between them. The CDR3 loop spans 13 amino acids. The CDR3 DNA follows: TGTGCCAGCAGTTCCAGGGGCTCCTACGAGCAGTACTTC. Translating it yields CASSSRGSYEQYF.

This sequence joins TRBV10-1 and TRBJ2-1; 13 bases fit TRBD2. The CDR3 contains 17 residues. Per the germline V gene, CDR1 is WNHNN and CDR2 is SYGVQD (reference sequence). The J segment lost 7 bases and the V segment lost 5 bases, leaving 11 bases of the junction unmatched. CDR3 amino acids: CASSSSEGLAGLNEQFF. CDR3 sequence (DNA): TGCGCCAGCAGTAGCAGTGAGGGACTAGCGGGACTTAATGAGCAGTTCTTC.

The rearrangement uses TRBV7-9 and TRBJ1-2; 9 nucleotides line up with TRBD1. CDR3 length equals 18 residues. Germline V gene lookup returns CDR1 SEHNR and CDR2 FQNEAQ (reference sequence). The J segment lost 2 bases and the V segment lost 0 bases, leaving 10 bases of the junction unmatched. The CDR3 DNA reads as TGTGCCAGCAGCTTAGCCGGGACAGGGCTTTTAGAGAACTATGGCTACACCTTC. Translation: CASSLAGTGLLENYGYTF.

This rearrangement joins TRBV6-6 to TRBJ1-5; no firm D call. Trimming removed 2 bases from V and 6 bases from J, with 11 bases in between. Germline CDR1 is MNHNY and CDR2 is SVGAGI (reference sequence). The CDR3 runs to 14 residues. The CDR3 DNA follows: TGTGCCAGCAGTTACGCGGCAAGTCTTCAGCCCCAGCATTTT. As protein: CASSYAASLQPQHF.

Written as DNA, the CDR3 is TGTGCCAGTATCCCCCGGGGGTCTGGAAACACCATATATTTT. Amino acids: CASIPRGSGNTIYF. The V and J genes are TRBV19 and TRBJ1-3; D is possibly TRBD1 (5 bases). Trimming left V 7 bases short and J 1 base short, with 11 bases between. Germline CDR1 LNHDA, CDR2 SQIVND (reference sequence). The CDR3 is 14 amino acids.

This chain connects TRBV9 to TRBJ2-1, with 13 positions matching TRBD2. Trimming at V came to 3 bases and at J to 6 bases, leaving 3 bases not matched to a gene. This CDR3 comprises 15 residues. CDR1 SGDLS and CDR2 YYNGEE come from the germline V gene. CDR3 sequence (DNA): TGTGCCAGCAGCGAACTAGCGGGAGGGAGCAATGAGCAGTTCTTC. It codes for CASSELAGGSNEQFF.

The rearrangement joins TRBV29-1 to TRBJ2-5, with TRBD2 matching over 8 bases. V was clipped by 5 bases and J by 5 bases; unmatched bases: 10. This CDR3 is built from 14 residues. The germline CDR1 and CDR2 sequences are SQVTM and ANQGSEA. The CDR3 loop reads CSVLSGRGWETQYF. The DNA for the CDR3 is TGCAGCGTTCTAAGCGGGAGAGGTTGGGAGACCCAGTACTTC.

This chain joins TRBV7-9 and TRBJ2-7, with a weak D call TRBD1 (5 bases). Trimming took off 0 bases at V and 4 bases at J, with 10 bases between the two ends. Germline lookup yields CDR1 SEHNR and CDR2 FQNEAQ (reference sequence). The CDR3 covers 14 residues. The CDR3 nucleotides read TGTGCCAGCAGCTTAGCGGCGACAGTGTACGAGCAGTACTTC. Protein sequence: CASSLAATVYEQYF.

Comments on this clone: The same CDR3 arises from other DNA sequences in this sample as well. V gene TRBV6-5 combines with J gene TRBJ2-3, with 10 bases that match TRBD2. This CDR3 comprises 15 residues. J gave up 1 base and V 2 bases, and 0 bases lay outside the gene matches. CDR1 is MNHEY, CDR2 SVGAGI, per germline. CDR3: CASSYGLAGTDTQYF. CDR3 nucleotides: TGTGCCAGCAGTTACGGACTAGCGGGCACAGATACGCAGTATTTT.

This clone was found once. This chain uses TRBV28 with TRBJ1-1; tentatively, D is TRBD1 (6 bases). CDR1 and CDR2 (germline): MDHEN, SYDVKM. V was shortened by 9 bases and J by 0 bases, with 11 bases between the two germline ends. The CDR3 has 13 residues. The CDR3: CARKGDMNTEAFF. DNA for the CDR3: TGTGCCAGGAAGGGGGACATGAACACTGAAGCTTTCTTT. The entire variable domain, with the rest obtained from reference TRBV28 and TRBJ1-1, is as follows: DVKVTQSSRYLVKRTGEKVFLECVQDMDHENMFWYRQDPGLGLRLIYFSYDVKMKEKGDIPEGYSVSREKKERFSLILESASTNQTSMYLCARKGDMNTEAFFGQGTRLTVV.

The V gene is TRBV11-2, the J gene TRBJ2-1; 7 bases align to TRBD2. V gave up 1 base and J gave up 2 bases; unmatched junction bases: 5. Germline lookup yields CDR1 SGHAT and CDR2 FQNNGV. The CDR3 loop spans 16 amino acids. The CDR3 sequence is CASSLGELAPYNEQFF. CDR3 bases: TGTGCCAGCAGCTTAGGGGAACTAGCGCCCTACAATGAGCAGTTCTTC.